This T cell receptor beta chain was recorded in a study of T cells in localized non-small cell lung cancer. Points from the study as a whole: Prolonged overall survival went with higher T cell density in the blood.

The CDR3 runs to 14 residues. V was trimmed by 5 bases and J by 0 bases, leaving 7 bases between them. The germline gives CDR1 MDHEN, CDR2 SYDVKM. Sequencing was performed with immunoSEQ multiplex PCR; in TCRdb, only in-frame clones are kept and a portion is missing. The table records 50,000 to 75,000 clones, around 90% of them present only once. To note about this clone: Its antigen is unidentified.

The sequence was collected from a man aged 35-75 years with stage I squamous cell lung carcinoma. Sequencing was performed on peripheral blood, taken before any cancer treatment. V is TRBV28 and J is TRBJ2-2; no firm D call. Here the CDR3 DNA reads TGTGCCAGCAGTCTTCCAGCGAACACCGGGGAGCTGTTTTTT. This sequence encodes CASSLPANTGELFF.